This is a list of T cell receptor beta chains from one sample in a study of PD-1 blockade in classical Hodgkin lymphoma. Here immunoSEQ multiplex PCR was the method, and the copy in TCRdb shows in-frame clones only, minus some. The table lists about 23,000 clones, about three quarters of them singletons. Sample: peripheral blood mononuclear cells (PBMCs), taken at baseline. Source of these receptors: a human donor with classical Hodgkin lymphoma. Each CDR3 is given with its conserved first and last residue. Fields, in order: V gene, J gene, CDR3 protein.

V: TRBV9; J: TRBJ2-2; CDR3: CASSVLDTGELFF
V: TRBV19; J: TRBJ2-7; CDR3: CASSIRGGNEQYF
V: TRBV9; J: TRBJ2-3; CDR3: CASSPFGGSTDTQYF
V: TRBV12-2; J: TRBJ2-6; CDR3: CASRVPTSTQSRANVLTF
V: TRBV10-2; J: TRBJ2-7; CDR3: CASRAGTGSYEQYF
V: TRBV19; J: TRBJ2-1; CDR3: CASQTSGRTQFF
V: TRBV9; J: TRBJ1-5; CDR3: CASNRPQGAKGNQPQHF
V: TRBV6-6; J: TRBJ2-1; CDR3: CASSLDRGNEQFF
V: TRBV7-3; J: TRBJ2-7; CDR3: CASSRGTGGEQYF
V: TRBV30; J: TRBJ1-4; CDR3: CAWARQGLQGEKLFF
V: TRBV4-3; J: TRBJ2-2; CDR3: CASSQDRSSVYTGELFF
V: TRBV19; J: TRBJ2-3; CDR3: CASSTPPGTSGSTDTQYF
V: TRBV6-5; J: TRBJ2-1; CDR3: CASSYSFGYNEQFF
V: TRBV5-8; J: TRBJ1-5; CDR3: CASSRSSVQKRNQPQHF
V: TRBV29-1; J: TRBJ1-1; CDR3: CSARGDRDNTEAFF
V: TRBV7-9; J: TRBJ2-2; CDR3: CASSPGGTGELFF
V: TRBV9; J: TRBJ1-2; CDR3: CASSVGHNYGYTF
V: TRBV7-2; J: TRBJ1-5; CDR3: CASMGAGSQHF
V: TRBV5-4; J: TRBJ2-1; CDR3: CASSYGQGRVNEQFF
V: TRBV7-2; J: TRBJ2-7; CDR3: CASSLTRGDYEQYF
V: TRBV5-4; J: TRBJ1-1; CDR3: CASSLTGQNTEAFF
V: TRBV6-1; J: TRBJ2-1; CDR3: CASSGLAGALNEQFF
V: TRBV6-5; J: TRBJ2-1; CDR3: CASSYDYEQFF
V: TRBV19; J: TRBJ2-4; CDR3: CASSIAGVGGFGAKNIQYF